Sequencing of this T cell receptor beta chain was carried out in a study of B cell selection in AIRE deficiency. Study outcomes and limitations: Healthy Tconv contained about two fifths of shared healthy Treg sequences; only TCRbeta sequenced.

The sorted conventional CD4 T cells were gated as CD4+CD127+. CDR3 length: 16 amino acids. Germline lookup yields CDR1 KGHSY and CDR2 FQNENV. V was shortened by 0 bases and J by 2 bases, with 13 bases between the two germline ends. In the authors' methods: Patients' conventional T cells yielded some 1.1x10^5 distinct TCRbeta sequences; donors' over 1.3x10^5. Produced via immunoSEQ multiplex PCR; TCRdb's table is partial and in-frame only. V and J calls and clone size are as listed in that table; D and trimming were resolved from the DNA. Of some 25,000 clones detected, about 96% appear once; the ten largest clones hold approximately 0.2%. Details on this clone: Its antigen is not identified.

The sequence was obtained from a human donor in good health. The chain is built from TRBV16 and TRBJ1-2; the D is unclear. The specimen was CD4+CD127+ conventional T cells sorted from PBMCs. The CDR3 DNA reads TGTGCCAGCAGCCAATCGAGCGTCAGCAGGAACTATGGCTACACCTTC. Encoded protein: CASSQSSVSRNYGYTF.